This T cell receptor beta chain is drawn from a study of blood T cell repertoires in COVID-19. Using immunoSEQ multiplex PCR, the repertoire was profiled, and TCRdb retains in-frame clones only, with some absent. This table holds around 190,000 clones, 76% found once. The receptor's source is a woman aged 45-60 years with active or convalescent COVID-19. Sequencing was performed on peripheral blood.

The CDR3: CASSQVRGLAGRETQYF. The DNA of the CDR3 is TGTGCCAGCAGCCAAGTCCGGGGACTAGCAGGGCGAGAGACCCAGTACTTC. The chain recombines TRBV3-1 (or the pseudogene TRBV3-2) with TRBJ2-5; 9 bases match TRBD2. The J segment lost 4 bases and the V segment lost 1 base, leaving 10 bases of the junction unmatched. The CDR3 covers 17 residues. Per germline, CDR1 LGHDT and CDR2 YNNKEL (reference sequence).